This section outlines one TCR beta chain sequence together with its context. Germline lookup yields CDR1 SNHLY and CDR2 FYNNEI. This CDR3 region has 15 residues. With V trimmed by 6 bases and J by 0 bases, 5 bases remained unmatched. Data came from immunoSEQ multiplex PCR; TCRdb stores just in-frame clones and leaves some out. The sample carries about 55,000 clones, 80% recorded once. This entry belongs to a study of OX40 agonist ivuxolimab in advanced cancers. Sequences were derived from CD4+ or CD8+ T cells sorted from blood, sampled in a trial of the OX40 agonist ivuxolimab. The source of this sequence is an adult with an advanced solid tumor such as melanoma, head and neck, liver or kidney cancer. The rearrangement links TRBV2 to TRBJ2-3; 8 positions match TRBD1. The CDR3 sequence: CASRRTGISTDTQYF. In nucleotides, the CDR3 is TGTGCCAGCAGAAGGACAGGGATTAGCACAGATACGCAGTATTTT.